Below, 30 T cell receptor beta chains from the same sample are listed, as sequenced in a study of T cell responses to AZD1222 COVID-19 vaccine. The data were produced by immunoSEQ multiplex PCR, yet TCRdb's version contains in-frame clones alone and is incomplete. The sample contains roughly 150,000 clones, 90% of which appear only once. The material was peripheral blood, obtained 28 days after the second AZD1222 dose. These receptors all come from an adult who received the AZD1222 COVID-19 vaccine.

The rearrangement links TRBV7-2 to TRBJ2-1, with D perhaps matching TRBD2 (6 bases). V was shortened by 0 bases and J by 7 bases, with 13 bases between the two germline ends. The CDR3 is 15 amino acids. Germline CDR1 reads SGHTA; CDR2 reads FQGNSA. As DNA, the CDR3 is TGTGCCAGCAGCTTAGCCGCGGGATGGGGGAATGAGCAGTTCTTC. This gives the protein CASSLAAGWGNEQFF.

On this clone itself: At one end the junction does not follow the germline gene, possibly because of a read error. The sample carries other DNA sequences with the same CDR3. The chain joins TRBV28 to TRBJ2-7; D is unresolved. The CDR3 has 11 residues. In germline, CDR1 is MDHEN, CDR2 SYDVKM. The chain's CDR3 is CASSLTGEQYF. The DNA for the CDR3 is TGTGCTAGCAGCTTAACCGGGGAGCAGTACTTC. Full variable domain (missing parts from reference TRBV28 and TRBJ2-7): DVKVTQSSRYLVKRTGEKVFLECVQDMDHENMFWYRQDPGLGLRLIYFSYDVKMKEKGDIPEGYSVSREKKERFSLILESASTNQTSMYLCASSLTGEQYFGPGTRLTVT.

As DNA, the CDR3 is TGTGCCAGCAGTTTTGAGGTTGGGGAGACCCAGTACTTC. It translates to CASSFEVGETQYF. The J gene is TRBJ2-5, the V gene TRBV6-4, with no clear D. This CDR3 region has 13 residues. Germline V gene data show CDR1 as MRHNA and CDR2 as SNTAGT. The V end lost 5 bases, the J end lost 5 bases, and 12 bases lay between the germline ends.

The rearrangement uses TRBV6-6 and TRBJ1-2, with TRBD1 as a possible D gene (6 bases). The CDR3 covers 15 residues. Germline lookup yields CDR1 MNHNY and CDR2 SVGAGI (reference sequence). Deletions cut 6 bases from V and 4 bases from J, with 18 bases between. The CDR3 region is CASRETKQGTYGYTF. CDR3 nucleotide sequence: TGTGCCAGCAGGGAAACCAAACAGGGCACCTATGGCTACACCTTC.

The chain couples TRBV2 to TRBJ2-1, with TRBD2 matching over 8 bases. CDR1 SNHLY and CDR2 FYNNEI come from the germline V gene. Losses at the gene ends were 3 bases for V and 9 bases for J; bases not matched to a gene: 10. CDR3 length: 15 residues. In nucleotides, the CDR3 is TGTGCCAGCAGTGAGCGCGGGACTAGTTCAGTTGAGCAGTTCTTC. Protein: CASSERGTSSVEQFF.

CDR3 sequence: CASSNIGWGEKLFF. CDR3 sequence (DNA): TGTGCCAGCAGTAACATTGGGTGGGGGGAAAAACTGTTTTTT. The chain links TRBV28 to TRBJ1-4; weak D call: TRBD1 (5 bases). The V gene lost 5 bases and the J gene lost 8 bases, with 15 bases spanning the gap. The CDR3 extends over 14 amino acids. The germline CDR1 and CDR2 sequences are MDHEN and SYDVKM.

The CDR3 sequence: CASSQDRERGNTGELFF. The CDR3 DNA sequence: TGCGCCAGCAGCCAAGATCGGGAGCGGGGGAACACCGGGGAGCTGTTTTTT. The chain couples TRBV4-3 to TRBJ2-2; 7 bases are a match to TRBD2. Unmatched junction bases numbered 5, after V lost 0 bases and J lost 1 base. Germline V CDR1 and CDR2: LGHNA, YSLEER. The CDR3 covers 17 residues.

J is TRBJ1-2 and V is TRBV20-1; 10 nucleotides align to TRBD1. With 3 bases clipped from V and 3 bases from J, the junction kept 4 bases outside the gene matches. Germline values: CDR1 DFQATT, CDR2 SNEGSKA (reference sequence). The CDR3 is made up of 14 amino acids. In DNA form, the CDR3 reads TGCAGTGCTAGTCGGACAGGGGGAGACTATGGCTACACCTTC. The encoded protein is CSASRTGGDYGYTF.

The chain is built from TRBV19 and TRBJ1-1; D gene ambiguous. This CDR3 has 14 residues. The V end was cut by 3 bases, the J end by 1 base, with 9 bases between. Per germline, CDR1 LNHDA and CDR2 SQIVND (reference sequence). CDR3 DNA: TGTGCCAGTAGTATTGCCCCGAGGAACACTGAAGCTTTCTTT. Amino acid sequence: CASSIAPRNTEAFF.

This chain connects TRBV14 to TRBJ1-2; D unclear. Germline CDR1 is SGHDN and CDR2 is FVKESK. The CDR3 has 14 amino acids. The germline V and J ends were trimmed by 2 bases and 4 bases, with 11 bases remaining between them. The CDR3 region has the DNA TGTGCCAGCAGCCAAACCTCGAGAATCTATGGCTACACCTTC. This translates into CASSQTSRIYGYTF.

The chain couples TRBV7-2 to TRBJ2-1; D is uncertain. From germline, CDR1 is SGHTA and CDR2 FQGNSA. CDR3 size: 13 residues. Trimming stripped 1 base from V and 6 bases from J, with 7 bases between. The CDR3 nucleotides read TGTGCCAGCAGCTTAGGGCTCCGCAATGAGCAGTTCTTC. Amino acids: CASSLGLRNEQFF.

This chain joins TRBV3-1 (or the pseudogene TRBV3-2) and TRBJ2-1, with a possible D match to TRBD1 (5 bases). The CDR3 sequence is 12 residues long. The V and J ends lost 6 bases and 9 bases respectively, with 12 bases between them. Germline CDR1 is LGHDT and CDR2 is YNNKEL (reference sequence). CDR3 DNA sequence: TGTGCCAGCAGGACAGTCTCGGGTGAGCAGTTCTTC. This translates into CASRTVSGEQFF.

The table lists this clone with a few counts. V gene TRBV6-1 combines with J gene TRBJ1-3; D uncertain. This CDR3 contains 11 residues. V shed 1 base and J shed 12 bases, with 7 bases lying between them. Germline assignment: CDR1 MNHNS and CDR2 SASEGT. The CDR3 sequence is CASSEGVRIYF. CDR3 bases: TGTGCCAGCAGTGAAGGCGTCCGCATATATTTT.

The rearrangement uses TRBV19 and TRBJ2-7, with 9 bases lining up with TRBD1. Trimming cost V 3 bases and J 6 bases; bases outside gene matches: 6. This CDR3 has 14 residues. Germline V gene sequence: CDR1 LNHDA, CDR2 SQIVND (reference sequence). The CDR3 protein is CASSIPGQGREQYF. The CDR3 region has the DNA TGTGCCAGTAGTATCCCGGGACAGGGCCGCGAGCAGTACTTC.

The chain couples TRBV30 to TRBJ1-5; D is possibly TRBD1 (6 bases). Germline V gives CDR1 GTSNPN, CDR2 SVGIG (reference sequence). Trimming took 4 bases from V and 2 from J, leaving 12 bases between them. The CDR3 contains 14 residues. DNA of the CDR3: TGTGCCTGGAAAACAGGGCTCGGCAATCAGCCCCAGCATTTT. It codes for CAWKTGLGNQPQHF.

This sequence joins TRBV19 and TRBJ2-3; 9 bases match TRBD2. J gave up 0 bases and V 0 bases, and 4 bases lay outside the gene matches. The CDR3 totals 17 residues. Germline assignment: CDR1 LNHDA and CDR2 SQIVND (reference sequence). This chain's CDR3 is CASSIDQTSGSTDTQYF. CDR3 DNA: TGTGCCAGTAGTATAGATCAGACTAGCGGCAGCACAGATACGCAGTATTTT. The whole variable domain, filled in from reference TRBV19 and TRBJ2-3, reads DGGITQSPKYLFRKEGQNVTLSCEQNLNHDAMYWYRQDPGQGLRLIYYSQIVNDFQKGDIAEGYSVSREKKESFPLTVTSAQKNPTAFYLCASSIDQTSGSTDTQYFGPGTRLTVL.

The chain carries TRBV6-5 and TRBJ1-5, with 7 bases aligning to TRBD1. J was trimmed by 4 bases and V by 6 bases; bases with no gene match: 6. CDR3 size: 14 residues. The germline V gene encodes CDR1 MNHEY and CDR2 SVGAGI. CDR3 DNA sequence: TGTGCCAGCAGCTCGGGACAGAAAAATCAGCCCCAGCATTTT. This encodes CASSSGQKNQPQHF.

The chain joins TRBV28 to TRBJ2-1; tentative D call: TRBD2 (5 bases). This CDR3 has 14 residues. The germline V and J ends were trimmed by 4 bases and 6 bases, with 13 bases remaining between them. Germline V gives CDR1 MDHEN, CDR2 SYDVKM. The CDR3 sequence is CASSWTGWGNEQFF. The DNA for the CDR3 is TGTGCCAGCAGTTGGACGGGGTGGGGCAATGAGCAGTTCTTC.

The rearrangement links TRBV7-6 to TRBJ2-2; 9 positions match TRBD1. V gave up 5 bases and J gave up 7 bases; unmatched junction bases: 11. The CDR3 has 16 residues. CDR1 SGHVS and CDR2 FNYEAQ come from the germline V gene. The chain's CDR3 is CASSQQGANYHGELFF. DNA of the CDR3: TGTGCCAGCAGCCAACAGGGGGCGAATTACCACGGGGAGCTGTTTTTT.

This clone was observed once. A read error may account for a junction end that differs from germline. The V call is TRBV3-1 (or the pseudogene TRBV3-2), the J call TRBJ2-3; D may be TRBD2 (5 bases). The CDR3 totals 12 residues. Germline lookup yields CDR1 LGHDT and CDR2 YNNKEL (reference sequence). CDR3 in DNA: TGTGCCAGCAGCCAAGCGGACTCCCAAGGCCTTTTT. This codes for CASSQADSQGLF.

The chain uses TRBV11-3 and TRBJ2-1, with a tentative D call TRBD1 (6 bases). V was cut by 4 bases and J by 8 bases, with 9 bases left in between. CDR3 length: 12 residues. CDR1 SGHNT and CDR2 YENEEA come from the germline V gene. This chain's CDR3 is CASSYRDYEQFF. The CDR3 coding sequence is TGTGCCAGCAGCTACAGGGATTATGAGCAGTTCTTC.

The chain employs TRBV6-5 and TRBJ2-5, with D possibly TRBD2 on 5 matching bases. Trimming cost V 2 bases and J 7 bases, with 8 bases left between them. Germline CDR1 is MNHEY and CDR2 is SVGAGI. CDR3 size: 12 residues. The CDR3 nucleotides are TGTGCCAGCAGTTACCCGGCGGGGACCCAGTACTTC. This codes for CASSYPAGTQYF.

The chain links TRBV7-9 to TRBJ2-2; D could derive from TRBD1 or TRBD2 (5 bases each). In germline, CDR1 is SEHNR, CDR2 FQNEAQ (reference sequence). The CDR3 consists of 13 residues. V was trimmed by 9 bases and J by 0 bases, leaving 8 bases between them. The CDR3 coding sequence is TGTGCCAGGGGACGAACGAACACCGGGGAGCTGTTTTTT. Its protein product is CARGRTNTGELFF.

V and J are TRBV28 and TRBJ2-7; 10 bases are shared with TRBD2. J was trimmed by 4 bases and V by 6 bases; bases with no gene match: 6. Germline V CDR1 and CDR2: MDHEN, SYDVKM. CDR3 length: 14 amino acids. CDR3 residues: CASRSGLAVYEQYF. The CDR3 DNA follows: TGTGCCAGCAGGTCTGGACTAGCGGTTTACGAGCAGTACTTC.

The rearrangement uses TRBV19 and TRBJ2-5, with D hard to call. In germline, CDR1 is LNHDA, CDR2 SQIVND (reference sequence). Deletions cut 6 bases from V and 1 base from J, with 12 bases between. This CDR3 region has 14 residues. The CDR3 reads CASSTQASQETQYF. The CDR3 coding sequence is TGTGCCAGTAGCACTCAGGCTTCCCAAGAGACCCAGTACTTC.

The rearrangement links TRBV5-6 to TRBJ2-5; 9 bases match TRBD1. Germline CDR1 SGHDT, CDR2 YYEEEE. The V and J ends lost 3 bases and 4 bases, in that order; junction bases with no gene match: 4. This CDR3 comprises 14 residues. In nucleotides, the CDR3 is TGTGCCAGCAGCTGGACAGGGGTAGGAGAGACCCAGTACTTC. It is translated as CASSWTGVGETQYF.

The CDR3 reads CASSLYGSSFSYEQYF. CDR3 sequence (DNA): TGTGCCAGCAGCTTATACGGTAGCTCGTTCTCCTACGAGCAGTACTTC. The chain carries TRBV11-2 and TRBJ2-7; D is unresolved. V shed 2 bases and J shed 0 bases, with 14 bases lying between them. The length of the CDR3 is 16 residues. Germline-derived CDR1 and CDR2 are SGHAT and FQNNGV.

This clone has a single count. This chain links TRBV5-1 with TRBJ2-1; TRBD1 might be the D (6 bases). CDR3 length equals 15 residues. V lost 4 bases and J 1 base, leaving 12 bases between the germline ends. From germline, CDR1 is SGHRS and CDR2 YFSETQ. The CDR3, as DNA: TGCGCCAGCAGCCCGTACAGGGAATCCTACAATGAGCAGTTCTTC. This encodes CASSPYRESYNEQFF.

The rearrangement joins TRBV11-3 to TRBJ2-2, with 11 bases matching TRBD2. Germline-derived CDR1 and CDR2 are SGHNT and YENEEA. The CDR3 totals 16 residues. V lost 5 bases and J lost 7; bases outside the gene matches: 9. The CDR3 here is CASSIGLAGRGGELFF. The CDR3 region has the DNA TGTGCCAGCAGCATTGGACTAGCGGGTCGGGGCGGGGAGCTGTTTTTT. Together with reference TRBV11-3 and TRBJ2-2, the CDR3 gives the full variable domain: EAGVVQSPRYKIIEKKQPVAFWCNPISGHNTLYWYLQNLGQGPELLIRYENEEAVDDSQLPKDRFSAERLKGVDSTLKIQPAELGDSAVYLCASSIGLAGRGGELFFGEGSRLTVL.

The chain couples TRBV11-2 to TRBJ2-7, with a tentative D call TRBD1 (5 bases). The CDR3 sequence is 16 residues long. The germline gives CDR1 SGHAT, CDR2 FQNNGV. V was pared by 1 base and J by 0 bases, with 13 bases between. Here the CDR3 DNA reads TGTGCCAGCAGCTTAGTGGGGCAGGGAAGCTCCTACGAGCAGTACTTC. Its translation: CASSLVGQGSSYEQYF.